This T cell receptor beta chain was captured by sequencing in a study of T cell responses to AZD1222 COVID-19 vaccine. Study-level results: The study sampled repertoires only after the peak T cell response. The donor cohort was predominantly white British with a female majority, and clonal diversity may have been underestimated.

To note about this clone: Its antigen is unidentified.

This CDR3 has 12 amino acids. V gave up 2 bases and J gave up 14 bases, with 15 bases separating them. TCRdb keeps only in-frame clones here, not all; method: immunoSEQ multiplex PCR. The table has roughly 120,000 clones, around nine tenths seen once. Sequencing was performed on peripheral blood, taken on day 0 of AZD1222 vaccination. The clonotype comes from an adult in good health. The V call is TRBV12-3 or TRBV12-4, the J call TRBJ1-2; D might be TRBD1 (6 bases). DNA of the CDR3: TGTGCCAGCAGTTTACCGACACAGGGCGAAACCTTC. It codes for CASSLPTQGETF.